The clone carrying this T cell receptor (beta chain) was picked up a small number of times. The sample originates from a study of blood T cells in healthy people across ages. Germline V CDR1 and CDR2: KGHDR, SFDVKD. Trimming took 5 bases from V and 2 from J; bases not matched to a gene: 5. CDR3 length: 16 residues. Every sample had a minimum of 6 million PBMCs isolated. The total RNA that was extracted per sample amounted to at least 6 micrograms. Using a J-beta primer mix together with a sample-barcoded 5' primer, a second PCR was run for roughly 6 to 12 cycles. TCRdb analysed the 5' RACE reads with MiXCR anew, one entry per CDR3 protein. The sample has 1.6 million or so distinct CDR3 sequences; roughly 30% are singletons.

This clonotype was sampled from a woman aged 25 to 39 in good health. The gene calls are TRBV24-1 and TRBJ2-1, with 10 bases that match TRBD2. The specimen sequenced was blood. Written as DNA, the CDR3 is TGTGCCACCAGTGGCGTTAGCGGGAGGACCTACAATGAGCAGTTCTTC. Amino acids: CATSGVSGRTYNEQFF.